This T cell receptor beta chain was sequenced during a study of persistence of HIV-infected CD4 T cells. The overall study: Blood samples, up to 180 mL, came from multiple time points, except a couple of leukapheresis donors sampled once.

Cells were stimulated with overlapping HIV-1 Gag 15-mer peptides. CD40L-negative CD69-negative CD45RO-high memory CD4+ T cells were sorted as populations depleted of antigen-responding cells. Before stimulation, PBMCs underwent CD8+ T cell depletion. A roughly 17-hour stimulation of CD8-depleted PBMCs used anti-CD28/CD49d costimulation, CD40-blocking antibody and enfuvirtide. The ends lost 7 bases at V and 4 bases at J; junction bases unmatched: 3. CDR3 size: 13 residues. With respect to this clone: Its antigen is not known.

The immunoSEQ assay was version 4, run in survey mode. The table came from immunoSEQ multiplex PCR; TCRdb's copy has only in-frame clones and leaves some out. The sample yields approximately 39,000 clones, 75% to 90% seen once. The input for sequencing was cultured CD4+ T cells from PBMCs, taken from a patient who received antiretroviral therapy. The chain combines TRBV12-3 or TRBV12-4 with TRBJ1-1, with 10 bases lining up with TRBD1. This sequence originates from an adult with HIV. The donor label of this sample is uncertain. CDR3 DNA: TGTGCCAGCACCCGGACAGGGGGCACTGAAGCTTTCTTT. Protein sequence: CASTRTGGTEAFF.